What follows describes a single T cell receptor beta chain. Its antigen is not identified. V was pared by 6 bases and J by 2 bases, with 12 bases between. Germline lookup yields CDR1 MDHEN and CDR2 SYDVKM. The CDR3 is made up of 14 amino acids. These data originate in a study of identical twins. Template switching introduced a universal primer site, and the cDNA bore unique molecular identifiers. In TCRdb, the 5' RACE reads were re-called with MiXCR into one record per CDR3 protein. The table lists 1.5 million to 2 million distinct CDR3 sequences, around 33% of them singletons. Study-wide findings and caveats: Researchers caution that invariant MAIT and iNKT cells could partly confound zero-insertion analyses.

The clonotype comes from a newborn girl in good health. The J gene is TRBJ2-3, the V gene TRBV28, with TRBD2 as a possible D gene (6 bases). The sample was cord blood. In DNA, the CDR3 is TGTGCCAGCAGGACTAGGAAATCCACAGATACGCAGTATTTT. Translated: CASRTRKSTDTQYF.